This TCR beta chain was captured in a study of T cells after yellow fever vaccination. This clonotype was recorded many times. Its specificity is unknown. Study-level points and caveats: A small share of clonotypes appeared in both CD4 and CD8 compartments. At approximately 96% for CD4 and 70% to 90% for CD8, most primary-vaccination clones showed up again after the booster.

The TCR cDNA carried a universal primer site and UMIs from 5'RACE template switching. Each CDR3 protein is one row after TCRdb ran MiXCR on the 5' RACE reads. The sample records fewer than 350,000 distinct CDR3 sequences, more than 3% being singletons. The CDR3 runs 13 residues. Germline CDR1 LGHDT, CDR2 YNNKEL (reference sequence). The germline V and J ends were trimmed by 9 bases and 1 base, with 11 bases remaining between them. The sequence came from a man between 18 and 35 years old who received the YFV17D yellow fever vaccine. The chain has TRBV3-1 and TRBJ2-3; D ambiguous. The specimen was PBMCs, collected on the day of the yellow fever booster vaccination. As DNA, the CDR3 is TGTGCCAGTACCCTCGCGGGCACAGATACGCAGTATTTT. Translating it yields CASTLAGTDTQYF.